The entry below describes one T cell receptor beta chain. Its specificity is not known. This record comes from a study of cytomegalovirus exposure and HLA in healthy donors. Germline V gene sequence: CDR1 MNHEY, CDR2 SMNVEV (reference sequence). This CDR3 spans 14 amino acids. The V end was cut by 2 bases, the J end by 6 bases, with 14 bases between. Study observations and caveats: The classifier was said to identify cytomegalovirus status with high specificity and sensitivity. The study flagged approximately 180 TCR beta chains as cytomegalovirus-associated.

TCRdb's table, derived via immunoSEQ multiplex PCR, lists solely in-frame clones and lacks some. There are some 240,000 clones in the sample; 83% occur only once, and 4.5% to 7% lies in the top ten. Specimen: PBMCs. This clonotype originated in a woman aged 18 to 35 in good health and CMV-seronegative. The chain has TRBV27 and TRBJ2-7; no firm D call. The CDR3 DNA reads TGTGCCAGCAGTTTAGGGTCCCGGACGGGCGAGCAGTACTTC. Translated: CASSLGSRTGEQYF.